The T cell receptor (delta chain) under discussion was sequenced for a study of γδ T cells in repeated Plasmodium falciparum infection. TCRdb reran clone calling via CATT on the multiplex PCR reads. The sample shows approximately 90,000 delta-chain clones, 0.75% to 1% of them seen only once. Only a few counts were recorded for this clone. A far larger clone lies a single base away; this is likely a read error. Distinct nucleotide sequences in the sample also encode this CDR3. This TCR was recovered from a pool of human donors (malaria-infected and uninfected, not separated). Sequenced material: gamma-delta T cells from blood.

This CDR3 is CACDTGGPDTGGRAPYTDKLIF. DNA for the CDR3: TGTGCCTGTGACACTGGAGGCCCGGATACTGGGGGACGCGCACCGTACACCGATAAACTCATCTTT. The chain couples TRDV2 to TRDJ1, with 9 bases fitting TRDD3. The J gene is absent in TCRdb and was assigned here via DNA matching to germline. CDR1 GEAIGNYY and CDR2 EKD come from the germline V gene. The CDR3 is 22 amino acids. Losses at the gene ends were 1 base for V and 0 bases for J; bases not matched to a gene: 23.